This TCR beta chain was found in a study of blood T cell repertoires in COVID-19. Overall study context: Both acute and convalescent COVID-19 samples were obtained from the United States, Italy and Spain.

In the authors' methods: Estimation of nucleated cell counts was performed using reference gene primer amplification. Produced via immunoSEQ multiplex PCR; TCRdb's table is partial and in-frame only. Clone size and V and J calls were adopted from that table, with D and trimming inferred from the DNA. The top ten clones hold over 1.5% of a sample with over 200,000 clones, roughly 90% of them seen once. In germline, CDR1 is SQVTM, CDR2 ANQGSEA. V lost 3 bases and J lost 5, with 7 bases in between. The CDR3 loop spans 11 amino acids. The gene calls are TRBV29-1 and TRBJ1-2; perhaps TRBD1 as D (5 bases). This clonotype originated in a man aged 40-49 years with active or convalescent COVID-19. Sequenced: peripheral blood. Here the CDR3 reads CSVDRGYGYTF. CDR3 bases: TGCAGCGTTGATCGGGGGTATGGCTACACCTTC.